One sample yielded the 26 T cell receptor beta chains listed below, sequenced in a study of cytomegalovirus exposure and HLA in healthy donors. A multiplex PCR was run with 60 Vbeta primers and 13 Jbeta primers. TCRdb keeps only in-frame clones here, not all; method: immunoSEQ multiplex PCR. The sample shows around 87,000 clones, roughly 80% of them seen only once. Sequenced material: PBMCs. These receptors were collected from a girl aged 2-10 years in good health and CMV-seropositive.

The chain joins TRBV7-8 to TRBJ2-6; 7 bases match TRBD1. V was pared by 3 bases and J by 2 bases, with 4 bases of the junction left unmatched. This CDR3 is 16 amino acids long. Germline loops: CDR1 SGHVS, CDR2 FQNEAQ. CDR3 coding DNA: TGTGCCAGCAGCTTGGACACAGGGGCTGGGGCCAACGTCCTGACTTTC. It is translated as CASSLDTGAGANVLTF.

J is TRBJ2-7 and V is TRBV7-2; tentative D call: TRBD2 (7 bases). The CDR3 contains 14 residues. Per the germline V gene, CDR1 is SGHTA and CDR2 is FQGNSA. Trimming took off 4 bases at V and 7 bases at J, with 17 bases between the two ends. The CDR3 DNA follows: TGTGCCAGCAGCTGGGGGGCGGGGGTTCGGGAGCAGTACTTC. Translating gives CASSWGAGVREQYF.

V gene TRBV19 combines with J gene TRBJ1-1; 7 nucleotides align to TRBD1. V trimming: 3 bases; J trimming: 1 base; junction bases outside the gene matches: 8. The CDR3 totals 16 residues. Germline CDR1 and CDR2: LNHDA and SQIVND (reference sequence). The CDR3 sequence: CASSMAGGTKNTEAFF. The CDR3, as DNA: TGTGCCAGTAGTATGGCAGGGGGGACCAAGAACACTGAAGCTTTCTTT.

This chain links TRBV6-5 with TRBJ2-1; 8 bases map to TRBD2. The V and J ends lost 4 bases and 2 bases, in that order; junction bases with no gene match: 7. CDR1 is MNHEY and CDR2 is SVGAGI in the germline V gene. The length of the CDR3 is 16 residues. Here the CDR3 DNA reads TGTGCCAGCAGTTCTGGACTAGCTGCTACCTACAATGAGCAGTTCTTC. This gives the protein CASSSGLAATYNEQFF.

The rearrangement links TRBV6-6 to TRBJ1-1; D might be TRBD1 (5 bases). CDR3 length: 16 residues. Germline assignment: CDR1 MNHNY and CDR2 SVGAGI (reference sequence). V shed 3 bases and J shed 3 bases, with 17 bases lying between them. CDR3 loop: CASSYDPRVGDTEAFF. Here the CDR3 DNA reads TGTGCCAGCAGTTATGATCCCAGGGTAGGGGACACTGAAGCTTTCTTT.

The V call is TRBV30, the J call TRBJ2-3, with TRBD2 identical over 7 bases. The V gene's germline CDR1 is GTSNPN and CDR2 SVGIG (reference sequence). With 2 bases clipped from V and 7 bases from J, the junction kept 6 bases outside the gene matches. The CDR3 consists of 13 residues. The CDR3 loop reads CAWSPGGGNTQYF. The CDR3 DNA follows: TGTGCCTGGAGTCCGGGGGGAGGGAATACGCAGTATTTT. Complete variable domain (other parts from reference TRBV30 and TRBJ2-3): SQTIHQWPATLVQPVGSPLSLECTVEGTSNPNLYWYRQAAGRGLQLLFYSVGIGQISSEVPQNLSASRPQDRQFILSSKKLLLSDSGFYLCAWSPGGGNTQYFGPGTRLTVL.

The chain has TRBV7-2 and TRBJ1-5; TRBD1 matches at 7 bases. CDR1 SGHTA and CDR2 FQGNSA come from the germline V gene. The V gene end was trimmed by 2 bases and the J gene end by 0 bases; junction bases not matched to a gene: 10. CDR3 length: 18 amino acids. CDR3 region: CASSLSNQQGLSNQPQHF. In DNA form, the CDR3 reads TGTGCCAGCAGCTTATCCAACCAACAGGGGCTTAGCAATCAGCCCCAGCATTTT.

V and J are TRBV6-6 and TRBJ1-4; TRBD1 matches at 8 bases. Germline-derived CDR1 and CDR2 are MNHNY and SVGAGI (reference sequence). This CDR3 has 15 amino acids. V dropped 2 bases and J dropped 7; count of bases not matched to a gene: 6. This CDR3 reads CASSYGQGLREKLFF. CDR3 DNA sequence: TGTGCCAGCAGTTACGGACAGGGCCTGCGTGAAAAACTGTTTTTT.

This clone appeared once. CDR3 in DNA: TGCAGCGTTGCCCCGGGGAGCGATTATGGCTACACCTTC. This translates into CSVAPGSDYGYTF. The J gene is TRBJ1-2, the V gene TRBV29-1; D gene ambiguous. V was shortened by 4 bases and J by 5 bases, with 14 bases between the two germline ends. Germline CDR1 and CDR2: SQVTM and ANQGSEA. The CDR3 is made up of 13 amino acids.

The V call is TRBV27, the J call TRBJ2-1; TRBD2 agrees at 7 bases. V lost 3 bases and J lost 6; bases outside the gene matches: 23. The CDR3 covers 20 residues. CDR1 is MNHEY and CDR2 is SMNVEV in the germline V gene (reference sequence). The CDR3 bases are TGTGCCAGCAGTTTTCGGGGTCGGGTGGCGGGAGATACCCGAGGCAATGAGCAGTTCTTC. Translating gives CASSFRGRVAGDTRGNEQFF.

This chain uses TRBV28 with TRBJ1-5; 9 bases fit TRBD1. CDR3 length equals 14 residues. The junction had 7 bases not matched to a gene; V was cut back by 7 bases and J by 6 bases. CDR1 MDHEN and CDR2 SYDVKM come from the germline V gene. The CDR3 loop reads CASNDRGSGQPQHF. CDR3 coding DNA: TGTGCCAGCAATGACAGGGGGTCGGGTCAGCCCCAGCATTTT.

The chain couples TRBV4-2 to TRBJ2-5; D is perhaps TRBD1 (6 bases). The V end lost 0 bases, the J end lost 7 bases, and 15 bases lay between the germline ends. The germline V gene has CDR1 LGHNA and CDR2 YNFKEQ. The CDR3 spans 15 residues. CDR3 coding DNA: TGTGCCAGCAGCCAAGATCTAGGGGGAGACGGGACCCAGTACTTC. This codes for CASSQDLGGDGTQYF.

The chain combines TRBV4-1 with TRBJ2-1; TRBD2 might be the D (6 bases). Between the trimmed V and J ends, which lost 3 bases and 5 bases, there was a span of 17 bases. CDR1 and CDR2 from the germline V gene are MGHRA and YSYEKL. The CDR3 is 16 residues long. The CDR3 nucleotides are TGCGCCAGCAGCCAGAGGAGGGGAGAAAGGGACAATGAGCAGTTCTTC. Protein product: CASSQRRGERDNEQFF.

The V and J genes are TRBV30 and TRBJ2-7; D not certain. CDR1 GTSNPN and CDR2 SVGIG come from the germline V gene (reference sequence). This CDR3 contains 13 residues. Between the trimmed V and J ends, which lost 3 bases and 2 bases, there was a span of 11 bases. CDR3 DNA: TGTGCCTGGAGCAGGATAATGGCCTACGAGCAGTACTTC. Amino acids: CAWSRIMAYEQYF.

The chain employs TRBV5-1 and TRBJ2-1, with 8 bases aligning to TRBD1. The CDR3 length is 14 residues. Trimming cost V 0 bases and J 7 bases; bases outside gene matches: 3. CDR1 and CDR2 from the germline V gene are SGHRS and YFSETQ. The CDR3 DNA is TGCGCCAGCAGCTTGGGGCAGGGGGCTAATGAGCAGTTCTTC. This translates into CASSLGQGANEQFF.

The J gene is TRBJ1-2, the V gene TRBV4-1; D not certain. The ends were cut back, 0 bases at V and 6 bases at J, with 14 bases in the middle. The CDR3 runs 15 residues. Germline V gene sequence: CDR1 MGHRA, CDR2 YSYEKL. The CDR3 sequence: CASSQEGDGRDGYTF. The CDR3 DNA is TGCGCCAGCAGCCAAGAGGGTGACGGGAGGGATGGCTACACCTTC.

The genes are TRBV11-2 and TRBJ2-3; 9 nucleotides align to TRBD1. This CDR3 has 16 amino acids. Germline V gives CDR1 SGHAT, CDR2 FQNNGV. V lost 7 bases, J lost 3 bases, and 11 bases stayed unmatched. The CDR3 DNA reads TGTGCCAGCAAGAGCCTAAGGGGGACAGGGACAGATACGCAGTATTTT. Translating gives CASKSLRGTGTDTQYF.

The gene calls are TRBV29-1 and TRBJ1-4; TRBD1 matches at 7 bases. J was trimmed by 8 bases and V by 7 bases; bases with no gene match: 7. Germline CDR1 and CDR2: SQVTM and ANQGSEA. The CDR3 sequence is 12 residues long. The CDR3 DNA reads as TGCAGCGCCGGGACAGAGGCGGAAAAACTGTTTTTT. It is translated as CSAGTEAEKLFF.

This chain connects TRBV5-6 to TRBJ2-5; D gene ambiguous. Trimming took 1 base from V and 0 from J, leaving 7 bases between them. This CDR3 is built from 14 residues. Germline V gene data show CDR1 as SGHDT and CDR2 as YYEEEE. CDR3 in amino acids: CASSLSRNQETQYF. The CDR3, as DNA: TGTGCCAGCAGCTTGTCCAGGAACCAAGAGACCCAGTACTTC.

This chain connects TRBV4-1 to TRBJ2-7; D is uncertain. With 0 bases removed from V and 6 bases from J, the gap between germline ends came to 6 bases. The CDR3 extends over 12 amino acids. From germline, CDR1 is MGHRA and CDR2 YSYEKL. This CDR3 reads CASSQDGREQYF. The CDR3 nucleotides read TGCGCCAGCAGCCAAGACGGTCGCGAGCAGTACTTC.

The table lists this clone with a count of one. The chain recombines TRBV5-1 with TRBJ2-7; tentatively, D is TRBD1 (5 bases). This CDR3 contains 14 residues. Per the germline V gene, CDR1 is SGHRS and CDR2 is YFSETQ. The V gene lost 4 bases and the J gene lost 5 bases, with 16 bases spanning the gap. CDR3 in DNA: TGCGCCAGCAGCCCGGGTCGACAGAAAAACGAGCAGTACTTC. Its translation: CASSPGRQKNEQYF.

The chain links TRBV2 to TRBJ1-1, with TRBD1 as a possible D gene (5 bases). Germline V CDR1 and CDR2: SNHLY, FYNNEI. The ends were cut back, 11 bases at V and 0 bases at J, with 19 bases in the middle. This CDR3 region has 15 residues. The CDR3 protein is CAGGVGVGLNTEAFF. In DNA form, the CDR3 reads TGTGCCGGAGGGGTGGGGGTAGGGCTGAACACTGAAGCTTTCTTT.

This sequence joins TRBV6-1 and TRBJ2-7, with 8 bases fitting TRBD1. Germline CDR1 and CDR2: MNHNS and SASEGT. This CDR3 has 14 amino acids. After removal of 8 bases from V and 7 bases from J, the junction contained 13 bases not matched to a gene. For the CDR3, the DNA is TGTGCCAGCGGGTTCGGGACAGGTCTGGATGAGCAGTACTTC. Amino acid sequence: CASGFGTGLDEQYF.

The chain links TRBV7-8 to TRBJ1-1, with 9 bases that match TRBD1. The length of the CDR3 is 15 residues. Losses at the gene ends were 8 bases for V and 2 bases for J; bases not matched to a gene: 9. CDR1 SGHVS and CDR2 FQNEAQ come from the germline V gene. CDR3 DNA sequence: TGTGCCAGCGCCGTTGGACAGGGGATAAACACTGAAGCTTTCTTT. This sequence encodes CASAVGQGINTEAFF.

The rearrangement uses TRBV28 and TRBJ2-2; the D is unclear. In germline, CDR1 is MDHEN, CDR2 SYDVKM. This CDR3 is built from 13 residues. V gave up 5 bases and J gave up 4 bases, with 8 bases separating them. CDR3 nucleotide sequence: TGTGCCAGCAGTCTCTACAGCACCGGGGAGCTGTTTTTT. This gives the protein CASSLYSTGELFF.

The CDR3 sequence is CASSGRQGYTEAFF. DNA for the CDR3: TGTGCCAGCTCGGGGAGGCAGGGTTACACTGAAGCTTTCTTT. The chain joins TRBV19 to TRBJ1-1, with D perhaps matching TRBD1 (5 bases). The CDR3 is 14 residues long. Germline V gene lookup returns CDR1 LNHDA and CDR2 SQIVND (reference sequence). V lost 9 bases and J lost 3, with 17 bases in between.